The 32 T cell receptor beta chains in this list originate from one sample, sequenced in a study of blood T cell repertoires in COVID-19. Generated by immunoSEQ multiplex PCR, the TCRdb table keeps only in-frame clones and is missing some. The sample holds 95,000 or so clones; 81% are singletons and the top ten take under 5.5%. The specimen was peripheral blood. The source is a man older than 75 with COVID-19, enrolled during active disease.

The chain uses TRBV27 and TRBJ2-7; 10 bases fit TRBD1. CDR1 is MNHEY and CDR2 is SMNVEV in the germline V gene (reference sequence). The V gene end was trimmed by 5 bases and the J gene end by 6 bases; junction bases not matched to a gene: 10. This CDR3 contains 15 residues. CDR3 sequence: CASSQGGQGRGEQYF. For the CDR3, the DNA is TGTGCCAGCAGTCAGGGGGGACAGGGGAGAGGCGAGCAGTACTTC.

V gene TRBV7-6 combines with J gene TRBJ1-3; the D is unclear. Trimming stripped 6 bases from V and 2 bases from J, with 17 bases between. Germline CDR1 SGHVS, CDR2 FNYEAQ. This CDR3 spans 16 amino acids. CDR3 nucleotide sequence: TGTGCCAGCAGTCACCCCGCGGGAGAGGCTGGAAACACCATATATTTT. Translation gives CASSHPAGEAGNTIYF. The entire variable domain, with the rest obtained from reference TRBV7-6 and TRBJ1-3, is as follows: GAGVSQSPRYKVTKRGQDVALRCDPISGHVSLYWYRQALGQGPEFLTYFNYEAQQDKSGLPNDRFSAERPEGSISTLTIQRTEQRDSAMYRCASSHPAGEAGNTIYFGEGSWLTVV.

V gene TRBV16 combines with J gene TRBJ1-1; the match to TRBD1 covers 9 bases. The CDR3 is made up of 13 amino acids. Trimming at V came to 0 bases and at J to 10 bases, leaving 3 bases not matched to a gene. Germline CDR1 is KGHSY and CDR2 is FQNENV. The CDR3 DNA is TGTGCCAGCAGCCAATCGGGGACAGGGCGAGCTTTCTTT. This codes for CASSQSGTGRAFF.

A single count supports this clone. This chain links TRBV7-2 with TRBJ2-4; maybe TRBD2 (6 bases). Trimming left V 0 bases short and J 6 bases short, with 15 bases between. CDR1 is SGHTA, CDR2 FQGNSA, per germline. The CDR3 is 16 amino acids. Here the CDR3 reads CASSLAAAGPLNIQYF. The CDR3 nucleotides read TGTGCCAGCAGCTTAGCGGCCGCGGGGCCGCTAAACATTCAGTACTTC.

The chain is built from TRBV5-4 and TRBJ1-6, with 8 bases identical to TRBD1. The V and J ends lost 4 bases and 10 bases, in that order; junction bases with no gene match: 4. Germline CDR1 SGHNT, CDR2 YYREEE (reference sequence). CDR3 length equals 13 residues. For the CDR3, the DNA is TGTGCCAGCAGCCACGGACAGGGATCACCCCTCCACTTT. Translation: CASSHGQGSPLHF.

This clone was observed a handful of times. The chain recombines TRBV3-1 (or the pseudogene TRBV3-2) with TRBJ1-4, with D unresolved. Germline V lookup: CDR1 LGHDT, CDR2 YNNKEL (reference sequence). There are 15 residues in the CDR3. The V end was cut by 2 bases, the J end by 7 bases, with 14 bases between. DNA for the CDR3: TGTGCCAGCAGCCAAAGACCAGGTCTGCCTGAAAAACTGTTTTTT. It specifies CASSQRPGLPEKLFF.

This clone appeared a single time. V usage is TRBV5-1 and J usage is TRBJ1-2, with D perhaps TRBD1 (5 bases). V lost 4 bases to trimming and J lost 7 bases, with 14 bases between them. The germline V gene encodes CDR1 SGHRS and CDR2 YFSETQ. The CDR3 covers 13 residues. CDR3 in amino acids: CASSPGTGGGYTF. CDR3 in DNA: TGCGCCAGCAGCCCTGGTACCGGGGGTGGCTACACCTTC.

Comments on this clone: Other DNA sequences from this sample encode an identical CDR3 as well. CDR3 sequence (DNA): TGTGCCAGCAGCTTAAGCGGGGGAGAGAACACTGAAGCTTTCTTT. It specifies CASSLSGGENTEAFF. The genes are TRBV7-3 and TRBJ1-1, with a possible D match to TRBD1 (5 bases). The germline V gene has CDR1 SGHTA and CDR2 FQGTGA. The CDR3 extends over 15 amino acids. V was shortened by 1 base and J by 1 base, with 10 bases between the two germline ends.

The J gene is TRBJ2-4, the V gene TRBV5-8; 9 bases agree with TRBD1. V shed 1 base, J shed 6 bases, and the junction held 8 bases outside the gene matches. This CDR3 contains 16 residues. The germline CDR1 and CDR2 sequences are SGHTS and YDEGEE. CDR3 sequence reads: CASSLTGGASLNIQYF. The CDR3 DNA follows: TGTGCCAGCAGCTTGACAGGGGGCGCGTCACTAAACATTCAGTACTTC.

The chain employs TRBV10-1 and TRBJ2-2, with D hard to call. V lost 0 bases to trimming and J lost 5 bases, with 7 bases between them. Germline-derived CDR1 and CDR2 are WNHNN and SYGVQD (reference sequence). This CDR3 has 14 amino acids. The CDR3 spells CASSESTLTGELFF. The CDR3, as DNA: TGCGCCAGCAGTGAGTCGACTTTAACCGGGGAGCTGTTTTTT.

The chain links TRBV5-1 to TRBJ2-5, with D possibly matching TRBD1 (5 bases). The CDR3 totals 13 residues. Germline assignment: CDR1 SGHRS and CDR2 YFSETQ. V gave up 4 bases and J gave up 3 bases, with 10 bases separating them. The chain's CDR3 is CASSTTGKETQYF. The CDR3, as DNA: TGCGCCAGCAGCACCACAGGAAAAGAGACCCAGTACTTC.

The chain links TRBV7-3 to TRBJ2-2; the D gene is possibly TRBD1 (6 bases). V lost 2 bases and J 0 bases, leaving 10 bases between the germline ends. There are 16 residues in the CDR3. Germline CDR1 is SGHTA and CDR2 is FQGTGA. DNA for the CDR3: TGTGCCAGCAGCTTATGGGGGACACCGAACACCGGGGAGCTGTTTTTT. Amino acid sequence: CASSLWGTPNTGELFF.

The chain uses TRBV30 and TRBJ1-1; D is unresolved. CDR1 is GTSNPN and CDR2 is SVGIG in the germline V gene (reference sequence). The ends were cut back, 2 bases at V and 2 bases at J, with 9 bases in the middle. This CDR3 comprises 13 residues. The chain's CDR3 is CAWSRSENTEAFF. The DNA of the CDR3 is TGTGCCTGGAGTCGATCAGAAAACACTGAAGCTTTCTTT.

This clone was recorded only once. J is TRBJ2-2 and V is TRBV5-6; D remains ambiguous. V shed 5 bases and J shed 2 bases, with 10 bases lying between them. The CDR3 runs to 14 residues. The germline CDR1 and CDR2 sequences are SGHDT and YYEEEE. The CDR3 spells CASSPGRNTGELFF. CDR3 bases: TGTGCCAGCAGTCCCGGTCGAAACACCGGGGAGCTGTTTTTT.

The J gene is TRBJ1-1, the V gene TRBV6-6; 7 nucleotides match TRBD1. After removal of 5 bases from V and 0 bases from J, the junction contained 15 bases not matched to a gene. Germline V CDR1 and CDR2: MNHNY, SVGAGI (reference sequence). The CDR3 totals 18 residues. For the CDR3, the DNA is TGTGCCAGCAGTCACCGACCCCCTAGACAGGGTGTGAACACTGAAGCTTTCTTT. Translated, it gives CASSHRPPRQGVNTEAFF.

The V gene is TRBV6-2 or TRBV6-3, the J gene TRBJ1-1; D call uncertain. Germline CDR1 MNHEY, CDR2 SVGEGT. V lost 0 bases to trimming and J lost 5 bases, with 10 bases between them. There are 14 residues in the CDR3. CDR3 sequence reads: CASSYSNGRTEAFF. Here the CDR3 DNA reads TGTGCCAGCAGTTACTCGAATGGGAGGACTGAAGCTTTCTTT.

The chain recombines TRBV7-2 with TRBJ2-3; tentative D call: TRBD1 (6 bases). Germline V gene sequence: CDR1 SGHTA, CDR2 FQGNSA. This CDR3 has 14 residues. Between the trimmed V and J ends, which lost 6 bases and 1 base, there was a span of 11 bases. The CDR3 sequence is CASSLPGGTDTQYF. In DNA form, the CDR3 reads TGTGCCAGCAGTCTACCAGGGGGCACAGATACGCAGTATTTT.

The chain couples TRBV27 to TRBJ1-2, with D hard to call. Trimming pared 3 bases from V and 4 bases from J, leaving 12 bases between. The germline V gene has CDR1 MNHEY and CDR2 SMNVEV (reference sequence). The CDR3 length is 14 residues. The CDR3 reads CASSFRRGSYGYTF. The CDR3 DNA is TGTGCCAGCAGTTTTAGGCGGGGATCCTATGGCTACACCTTC.

The chain recombines TRBV11-2 with TRBJ2-3; 8 bases are shared with TRBD2. The CDR3 is 17 residues long. In germline, CDR1 is SGHAT, CDR2 FQNNGV. Trimming cost V 1 base and J 3 bases; bases outside gene matches: 9. CDR3 nucleotides: TGTGCCAGCAGCTTAGGACCTAGCGGGCTCGGAACAGATACGCAGTATTTT. Encoded protein: CASSLGPSGLGTDTQYF.

The genes are TRBV5-1 and TRBJ2-7; D is undetermined. The CDR3 has 12 amino acids. V was clipped by 2 bases and J by 5 bases, with 8 bases between them. Per germline, CDR1 SGHRS and CDR2 YFSETQ. In DNA, the CDR3 is TGCGCCAGCAGCTTTGTCGGTGACGAGCAGTACTTC. It specifies CASSFVGDEQYF.

This chain joins TRBV15 and TRBJ2-7; TRBD2 agrees at 11 bases. J gave up 1 base and V 3 bases, and 5 bases lay outside the gene matches. The CDR3 runs to 16 residues. Germline CDR1 is LNHNV and CDR2 is YYDKDF (reference sequence). CDR3 in DNA: TGTGCCACCAGCAGGGATAGACTAGCGGGATCCTACGAGCAGTACTTC. It is translated as CATSRDRLAGSYEQYF.

This chain links TRBV5-1 with TRBJ1-1; 8 positions agree with TRBD1. The CDR3 is 16 residues long. Germline-derived CDR1 and CDR2 are SGHRS and YFSETQ. Losses at the gene ends were 6 bases for V and 2 bases for J; bases not matched to a gene: 12. CDR3 region: CASTREGGQGNTEAFF. The CDR3, as DNA: TGCGCCAGCACCCGTGAAGGAGGACAGGGAAACACTGAAGCTTTCTTT. Variable domain in full (rest from reference TRBV5-1 and TRBJ1-1): KAGVTQTPRYLIKTRGQQVTLSCSPISGHRSVSWYQQTPGQGLQFLFEYFSETQRNKGNFPGRFSGRQFSNSRSEMNVSTLELGDSALYLCASTREGGQGNTEAFFGQGTRLTVV.

The rearrangement joins TRBV7-2 to TRBJ2-2; 7 bases fit TRBD2. Unmatched junction bases numbered 4, after V lost 4 bases and J lost 8 bases. This CDR3 has 13 residues. Germline assignment: CDR1 SGHTA and CDR2 FQGNSA. CDR3 protein: CASSSKGLGELFF. The CDR3 coding sequence is TGTGCCAGCAGCTCCAAGGGACTAGGGGAGCTGTTTTTT. The entire variable domain, with the rest obtained from reference TRBV7-2 and TRBJ2-2, is as follows: GAGVSQSPSNKVTEKGKDVELRCDPISGHTALYWYRQSLGQGLEFLIYFQGNSAPDKSGLPSDRFSAERTGGSVSTLTIQRTQQEDSAVYLCASSSKGLGELFFGEGSRLTVL.

This chain uses TRBV19 with TRBJ2-3; a weak D match, TRBD1 (5 bases). Germline lookup yields CDR1 LNHDA and CDR2 SQIVND (reference sequence). This CDR3 has 14 amino acids. Trimming left V 1 base short and J 4 bases short, with 9 bases between. The DNA for the CDR3 is TGTGCCAGTAGTATAGGGGGCAACGCAGATACGCAGTATTTT. Translation gives CASSIGGNADTQYF.

This clone was counted once. The genes are TRBV11-2 and TRBJ2-3; the D gene is possibly TRBD2 (5 bases). Germline V gene lookup returns CDR1 SGHAT and CDR2 FQNNGV. V was pared by 2 bases and J by 0 bases, with 18 bases between. The CDR3 length is 18 residues. CDR3 region: CASSLRWASGTSTDTQYF. The CDR3 nucleotides read TGTGCCAGCAGCTTACGGTGGGCCAGCGGTACTAGCACAGATACGCAGTATTTT.

The J gene is TRBJ2-4, the V gene TRBV19; TRBD2 aligns across 9 bases. Trimming removed 4 bases from V and 3 bases from J; junction bases left unmatched: 7. The CDR3 runs 16 residues. The germline V gene has CDR1 LNHDA and CDR2 SQIVND (reference sequence). This chain's CDR3 is CASSSGRAGVKNIQYF. DNA of the CDR3: TGTGCCAGTAGTAGCGGGAGGGCCGGGGTCAAAAACATTCAGTACTTC.

Details on this clone: An end of the junction does not agree with germline; a read error may underlie this. The chain combines TRBV12-5 with TRBJ2-4; no definite D call. The germline V gene encodes CDR1 LGHNT and CDR2 FRNRAP. This CDR3 has 12 residues. The CDR3 DNA is TGTGCTAGTGGTTTGAGTCTTGGCTCATTAACCTTC. Protein product: CASGLSLGSLTF.

The chain is built from TRBV2 and TRBJ1-2, with 7 bases fitting TRBD1. CDR1 is SNHLY and CDR2 is FYNNEI in the germline V gene. The V segment lost 4 bases and the J segment 1 base; nucleotides outside the gene matches: 6. The CDR3 spans 15 residues. In DNA, the CDR3 is TGTGCCAGCAGTGGAGGGGGCGCGTTTAACTATGGCTACACCTTC. Amino acid sequence: CASSGGGAFNYGYTF.

This rearrangement joins TRBV6-7 to TRBJ2-3; tentative D call: TRBD2 (5 bases). TRBV6-7 belongs to the ORF category, with a function that is uncertain. The CDR3 sequence is 13 residues long. V was clipped by 5 bases and J by 1 base, with 7 bases between them. For the CDR3, the DNA is TGTGCCAGCAGTCGCGGGTGCACAGATACGCAGTATTTT. It codes for CASSRGCTDTQYF.

The rearrangement joins TRBV10-3 to TRBJ1-3; D is possibly TRBD1 (5 bases). Trimming pared 0 bases from V and 1 base from J, leaving 7 bases between. The CDR3 sequence is 15 residues long. Germline CDR1 is ENHRY and CDR2 is SYGVKD. For the CDR3, the DNA is TGTGCCATCAGTGAGTCGGGGGGATCTGGAAACACCATATATTTT. Protein sequence: CAISESGGSGNTIYF.

The chain carries TRBV10-2 and TRBJ2-7, with D possibly TRBD2 on 6 matching bases. Trimming left V 8 bases short and J 3 bases short, with 14 bases between. Germline CDR1 reads WSHSY; CDR2 reads SAAADI. The CDR3 runs 13 residues. The chain's CDR3 is CASGSGEVYEQYF. The CDR3 DNA reads as TGCGCCAGCGGGTCGGGAGAAGTCTACGAGCAGTACTTC.

The chain uses TRBV28 and TRBJ1-4; D remains ambiguous. Trimming stripped 8 bases from V and 3 bases from J, with 13 bases between. Germline CDR1 and CDR2: MDHEN and SYDVKM. This CDR3 has 14 amino acids. CDR3 DNA sequence: TGTGCCAGCGGGTCTAGAGCCCCTAATGAAAAACTGTTTTTT. Translating gives CASGSRAPNEKLFF.